This T cell receptor (beta chain) was documented in a study of response to subunit inactivated influenza vaccine. Comments on this clonotype: Its cognate antigen is unknown.

CDR1 and CDR2 from the germline V gene are SGHTA and FQGNSA. CDR3 size: 14 residues. The J segment lost 3 bases and the V segment lost 4 bases, leaving 3 bases of the junction unmatched. From the RT-PCR reads, TCRdb called clonotypes with MiXCR, one entry per CDR3 protein. This table holds about 500,000 distinct CDR3 sequences, approximately 17% found once. General study findings and limits: Few new T cells, the authors suggested, are recruited by each seasonal influenza vaccination.

The source material was CD4+ T cells sorted from PBMCs, sampled roughly 24 months after vaccination. The sequence derives from a man between 50 and 75 years old who received an inactivated influenza vaccine. The rearrangement uses TRBV7-2 and TRBJ2-7; 10 bases align to TRBD1. Here the CDR3 reads CASSSTGGIYEQYF. CDR3 bases: TGTGCCAGCAGCTCGACAGGGGGCATCTACGAGCAGTACTTC.